This T cell receptor (beta chain) derives from a study of Graves' ophthalmopathy and Graves' hyperthyroidism. Points from the study as a whole: Blood also carried most expanded thyroid clonotypes exceeding 0.001 frequency.

As for this clonotype: The antigen is unknown.

Researchers turned away patients with other autoimmune diseases, uncontrolled infections, pregnancy or lactation. The authors isolated PBMCs from about 10 ml of fresh peripheral blood. The authors amplified TCR beta CDR3 regions, and they did so from RNA transcripts for repertoire sequencing. A first-round RT-PCR used HTBI primers, followed by a second-round multiplex PCR. MiXCR, applied by TCRdb to the multiplex PCR reads, yields one record per CDR3 protein. Among some 410,000 distinct CDR3 sequences listed, around 20% were seen once. V shed 0 bases and J shed 0 bases, with 12 bases lying between them. Germline CDR1 and CDR2: MNHEY and SVGAGI. This CDR3 has 18 amino acids.

The chain employs TRBV6-5 and TRBJ1-6; D remains ambiguous. The sequenced sample consisted of peripheral blood. This receptor was identified in a woman aged 18-29 years with stable Graves' hyperthyroidism. The DNA of the CDR3 is TGTGCCAGCAGTTACTCGATATCGGGGAGCTCCTATAATTCACCCCTCCACTTT. It yields the protein CASSYSISGSSYNSPLHF.